These T cell receptor beta chains were read from a single sample in a study of T cells in narcolepsy. Produced via immunoSEQ multiplex PCR; TCRdb's table is partial and in-frame only. The table has 25,000 to 35,000 clones, approximately 85% seen once. Specimen: memory (CD45RA-) CD4+ T cells from blood. The receptors derive from a human donor in good health. The conserved cysteine and the conserved F or W are not part of the CDR3 here.

v_gene: TRBV28
j_gene: TRBJ1-6
CDR3aa: ASTPATGLSSPLH

v_gene: TRBV7-2
j_gene: TRBJ2-2
CDR3aa: ASSFGMGELF

v_gene: TRBV19
j_gene: TRBJ1-3
CDR3aa: ASDRGDFSGNTIY

v_gene: TRBV29-1
j_gene: TRBJ1-2
CDR3aa: SVREEGRAINYGYT

v_gene: TRBV7-6
j_gene: TRBJ2-1
CDR3aa: ASSLGTSIHEQF

v_gene: TRBV11-1
j_gene: TRBJ2-2
CDR3aa: ASSRGLAAGELF

v_gene: TRBV6-5
j_gene: TRBJ2-5
CDR3aa: ASSYSTSGGGADQY

v_gene: TRBV6-1
j_gene: TRBJ2-2
CDR3aa: ASSEARGTGELF

v_gene: TRBV6-6
j_gene: TRBJ2-2
CDR3aa: ASSSGQGATTGELF

v_gene: TRBV7-9
j_gene: TRBJ2-1
CDR3aa: ASRGASVGEQF

v_gene: TRBV28
j_gene: TRBJ1-4
CDR3aa: AIARGINEKLF

v_gene: TRBV11-2
j_gene: TRBJ1-5
CDR3aa: ASSFTVNQPQH

v_gene: TRBV30
j_gene: TRBJ2-1
CDR3aa: AWSLRLGQF

v_gene: TRBV5-1
j_gene: TRBJ2-3
CDR3aa: ASSPLAGGPSTDTQY